What follows are 25 T cell receptor beta chains derived from one specimen sequenced in a study of blood T cells in healthy people across ages. Next came a second PCR, run for roughly 6 to 11 cycles, which used a sample-barcoded 5' primer along with a J-beta primer mix. One entry per CDR3 protein results from TCRdb running MiXCR on the 5' RACE reads. The data contain over 1,500,000 distinct CDR3 sequences, approximately 39% of them singletons. Sequencing was performed on blood. All receptors derive from a human donor in good health.

The chain links TRBV7-2 to TRBJ1-1; D uncertain. V was pared by 5 bases and J by 4 bases, with 11 bases between. This CDR3 has 13 residues. Per germline, CDR1 SGHTA and CDR2 FQGNSA. CDR3 sequence: CASSRRRSTEAFF. CDR3 bases: TGTGCCAGCAGCAGAAGACGCTCCACTGAAGCTTTCTTT. The full variable domain, with the rest looked up from reference TRBV7-2 and TRBJ1-1, is GAGVSQSPSNKVTEKGKDVELRCDPISGHTALYWYRQSLGQGLEFLIYFQGNSAPDKSGLPSDRFSAERTGGSVSTLTIQRTQQEDSAVYLCASSRRRSTEAFFGQGTRLTVV.

This CDR3 is CASSFRAESYEQYF. In nucleotides, the CDR3 is TGTGCCAGCAGCTTTAGGGCGGAGTCCTACGAGCAGTACTTC. V is TRBV7-2 and J is TRBJ2-7; no definite D call. V shed 3 bases and J shed 1 base, with 10 bases lying between them. The length of the CDR3 is 14 residues. CDR1 is SGHTA and CDR2 is FQGNSA in the germline V gene.

The CDR3 DNA follows: TGCAGTGCCCACTCTGTCGGGGATCAGCCCCAGCATTTT. Translating gives CSAHSVGDQPQHF. The V and J genes are TRBV20-1 and TRBJ1-5; no firm D call. V shed 6 bases and J shed 5 bases, with 14 bases lying between them. CDR3 length equals 13 residues. Germline V gene data show CDR1 as DFQATT and CDR2 as SNEGSKA (reference sequence).

This clonotype appeared many times. This chain connects TRBV20-1 to TRBJ2-7; D not certain. The CDR3 is 11 amino acids. CDR1 is DFQATT, CDR2 SNEGSKA, per germline (reference sequence). Trimming stripped 6 bases from V and 2 bases from J, with 8 bases between. The chain's CDR3 is CSALGPYEQYF. The CDR3, as DNA: TGCAGTGCCCTAGGGCCCTACGAGCAGTACTTC.

This clonotype was counted a few times. The CDR3 DNA follows: TGTGCCAGCAGCTTAGCCAGTCCCCCCTACAATGAGCAGTTCTTC. Protein product: CASSLASPPYNEQFF. The J gene is TRBJ2-1, the V gene TRBV7-2; D remains unclear. The CDR3 extends over 15 amino acids. Germline values: CDR1 SGHTA, CDR2 FQGNSA. With 0 bases removed from V and 2 bases from J, the gap between germline ends came to 8 bases.

CDR3 bases: TGTGCCAGCAGCTTAGAGGCCCACAGCTCCTACGAGCAGTACTTC. Translation: CASSLEAHSSYEQYF. The gene calls are TRBV7-2 and TRBJ2-7; the D is unclear. Germline-derived CDR1 and CDR2 are SGHTA and FQGNSA. V dropped 1 base and J dropped 0 bases, with 10 bases sitting between them. The CDR3 runs 15 residues.

Note on this clonotype: This may come from a read error, since a much larger clone is one base off. V gene TRBV20-1 combines with J gene TRBJ2-7; 11 bases map to TRBD2. The DNA end favors TRBJ2-4, so the J call may be wrong. CDR1 and CDR2 from the germline V gene are DFQATT and SNEGSKA (reference sequence). The CDR3 has 16 residues. The chain's CDR3 is CSARDLASGGKTIQYF. In DNA, the CDR3 is TGCAGTGCTAGAGATTTGGCTAGCGGGGGGAAAACCATTCAGTACTTC.

The rearrangement uses TRBV6-5 and TRBJ2-2; D might be TRBD1 (6 bases). Germline CDR1 reads MNHEY; CDR2 reads SVGAGI. V was clipped by 0 bases and J by 4 bases, with 12 bases between them. The CDR3 consists of 16 residues. The CDR3 region is CASSYSTGQITGELFF. DNA of the CDR3: TGTGCCAGCAGTTACTCGACAGGTCAAATCACCGGGGAGCTGTTTTTT.

The table lists this clonotype with a few counts. The chain carries TRBV5-1 and TRBJ2-1, with D perhaps given as TRBD1 or TRBD2 (6 bases each). CDR3 length: 15 residues. V shed 2 bases and J shed 8 bases, with 17 bases lying between them. Germline lookup yields CDR1 SGHRS and CDR2 YFSETQ. Here the CDR3 reads CASSFRGVLVDEQFF. The DNA for the CDR3 is TGCGCCAGCAGCTTTAGGGGGGTTCTTGTCGATGAGCAGTTCTTC.

The gene calls are TRBV6-6 and TRBJ2-3; TRBD1 matches 10 bases. There are 15 residues in the CDR3. From germline, CDR1 is MNHNY and CDR2 SVGAGI (reference sequence). The V and J ends lost 5 bases and 4 bases, in that order; junction bases with no gene match: 6. CDR3 in amino acids: CASSSRDRGSDTQYF. Written as DNA, the CDR3 is TGTGCCAGCAGTAGCCGGGACAGGGGATCAGATACGCAGTATTTT.

This clonotype was detected once. Here the CDR3 reads CSARPTQGVGTQYF. The CDR3 nucleotides are TGCAGTGCTAGGCCGACACAGGGTGTCGGGACCCAGTACTTC. The chain has TRBV20-1 and TRBJ2-5; a possible D gene is TRBD1 (6 bases). Germline V gene sequence: CDR1 DFQATT, CDR2 SNEGSKA (reference sequence). The germline V and J ends were trimmed by 3 bases and 7 bases, with 18 bases remaining between them. The CDR3 sequence is 14 residues long.

This clonotype was found a few times. This chain uses TRBV5-1 with TRBJ1-6; D perhaps matches TRBD1 (5 bases). The ends were cut back, 2 bases at V and 6 bases at J, with 18 bases in the middle. CDR1 SGHRS and CDR2 YFSETQ come from the germline V gene. This CDR3 is 17 amino acids long. CDR3 residues: CASSLTPGTTGNSPLHF. The CDR3 nucleotides read TGCGCCAGCAGCTTAACACCAGGGACTACTGGTAATTCACCCCTCCACTTT.

Only a few counts were recorded for this clonotype. This chain joins TRBV6-5 and TRBJ1-2, with D maybe TRBD1 (5 bases). CDR1 is MNHEY and CDR2 is SVGAGI in the germline V gene. The CDR3 consists of 17 residues. Trimming removed 6 bases at V and 4 bases at J, with 24 bases between. This CDR3 is CASSYQKRGLEAYGYTF. The CDR3 DNA reads as TGTGCCAGCAGCTACCAGAAGAGGGGTCTAGAGGCCTATGGCTACACCTTC.

The chain combines TRBV6-6 with TRBJ1-5; the match to TRBD1 covers 7 bases. From germline, CDR1 is MNHNY and CDR2 SVGAGI (reference sequence). This CDR3 has 14 amino acids. With 5 bases clipped from V and 3 bases from J, the junction kept 4 bases outside the gene matches. CDR3 nucleotides: TGTGCCAGCAGTCACAGGGGTACCAATCAGCCCCAGCATTTT. Encoded protein: CASSHRGTNQPQHF.

CDR3 nucleotide sequence: TGTGCCAGCAGTCCCGTCAAGTACACGTTGACTAACTATGGCTACACCTTC. Amino acids: CASSPVKYTLTNYGYTF. The gene calls are TRBV12-3 or TRBV12-4 and TRBJ1-2; D not certain. Deletions cut 5 bases from V and 0 bases from J, with 19 bases between. The CDR3 loop spans 17 amino acids.

This clonotype was seen a single time. The chain is built from TRBV5-5 and TRBJ2-5; 7 bases align to TRBD1. Germline V gives CDR1 SGHKS, CDR2 YYEKEE (reference sequence). The CDR3 extends over 15 amino acids. V shed 5 bases, J shed 4 bases, and the junction held 11 bases outside the gene matches. Here the CDR3 DNA reads TGTGCCAGCAGTTCCCTTAGGGACAGCCGAGAGACCCAGTACTTC. It codes for CASSSLRDSRETQYF.

As concerns this clonotype: At one boundary the junction diverges from the germline segment, which might be a read error. The chain recombines TRBV20-1 with TRBJ2-3; D gene ambiguous. This CDR3 spans 15 amino acids. The germline gives CDR1 DFQATT, CDR2 SNEGSKA (reference sequence). CDR3 bases: TGCAGTGCTAGCGTATCGGGCCGGAGCACAGAAACGCAGTATTTT. This codes for CSASVSGRSTETQYF.

The chain uses TRBV20-1 and TRBJ2-7, with D maybe TRBD1 (6 bases). CDR1 DFQATT and CDR2 SNEGSKA come from the germline V gene (reference sequence). This CDR3 spans 15 amino acids. V was pared by 7 bases and J by 0 bases, with 19 bases between. CDR3 in amino acids: CSGAQGWGSSYEQYF. CDR3 in DNA: TGCAGTGGGGCACAGGGCTGGGGGAGCTCCTACGAGCAGTACTTC.

With respect to this clonotype: An end of the junction does not agree with germline; a read error may underlie this. The chain couples TRBV4-2 to TRBJ2-7; possible D gene TRBD1, 8 bases. CDR3 length: 15 amino acids. Germline CDR1 is LGHNA and CDR2 is YNFKEQ. The DNA for the CDR3 is TGTGCCGGCAGCCATCAGGACAGGGAGGGCTACGAGCAGTACTTC. It encodes CAGSHQDREGYEQYF.

This sequence joins TRBV12-3 or TRBV12-4 and TRBJ1-5, with 7 bases that match TRBD1. This CDR3 is 14 amino acids long. Unmatched junction bases numbered 9, after V lost 7 bases and J lost 6 bases. The CDR3 spells CASTVNRGGQPQHF. CDR3 DNA sequence: TGTGCCAGCACCGTGAACAGGGGAGGTCAGCCCCAGCATTTT.

This rearrangement joins TRBV5-6 to TRBJ2-5, with D unresolved. V lost 4 bases and J lost 6, with 13 bases in between. The CDR3 is 13 amino acids. Germline lookup yields CDR1 SGHDT and CDR2 YYEEEE. CDR3 sequence (DNA): TGTGCCAGCAGCATTGGTAGGTGGAAGACCCAGTACTTC. It translates to CASSIGRWKTQYF.

The chain carries TRBV28 and TRBJ2-7; D gene unclear. The germline gives CDR1 MDHEN, CDR2 SYDVKM. The CDR3 spans 15 residues. Trimming pared 5 bases from V and 2 bases from J, leaving 16 bases between. Here the CDR3 DNA reads TGTGCCAGCAGTCGCCCCAGTCTTGCCACCTACGAGCAGTACTTC. Its translation: CASSRPSLATYEQYF. The entire variable domain, with the rest obtained from reference TRBV28 and TRBJ2-7, is as follows: DVKVTQSSRYLVKRTGEKVFLECVQDMDHENMFWYRQDPGLGLRLIYFSYDVKMKEKGDIPEGYSVSREKKERFSLILESASTNQTSMYLCASSRPSLATYEQYFGPGTRLTVT.

This clonotype was seen only a few times. The gene calls are TRBV12-3 or TRBV12-4 and TRBJ2-6; 9 nucleotides line up with TRBD1. V dropped 4 bases and J dropped 10; count of bases not matched to a gene: 5. This CDR3 comprises 14 residues. The DNA for the CDR3 is TGTGCCAGCAGTTCCGGGACAGGGCTTAACGTCCTGACTTTC. Amino acid sequence: CASSSGTGLNVLTF.

The chain links TRBV3-1 to TRBJ2-7; TRBD2 matches 9 bases. V shed 1 base and J 1 base; nucleotides not matched to a gene: 5. There are 16 residues in the CDR3. Germline V gives CDR1 LGHDT, CDR2 YNNKEL (reference sequence). DNA for the CDR3: TGTGCCAGCAGCCAAGGTATAGGACTAGCGTCCTACGAGCAGTACTTC. Translation: CASSQGIGLASYEQYF.

This clonotype was seen at least ten times. This chain connects TRBV29-1 to TRBJ1-1; tentative D call: TRBD1 (6 bases). The CDR3 is made up of 13 amino acids. CDR1 and CDR2 (germline): SQVTM, ANQGSEA. Trimming shortened V by 0 bases and J by 1 base, and 6 bases separated the two germline ends. CDR3 amino acids: CSVEEGGNTEAFF. CDR3 nucleotides: TGCAGCGTTGAAGAAGGGGGGAACACTGAAGCTTTCTTT.